This T cell receptor (beta chain) was found in a study of cytomegalovirus exposure and HLA in healthy donors. Whole-study context: A data release that came early held roughly 90 million unique TCRs from HLA-typed donors.

Use of 60 Vbeta and 13 Jbeta primers characterized the PCR. Here immunoSEQ multiplex PCR was the method, and the copy in TCRdb shows in-frame clones only, minus some. The sample gives 170,000 or so clones, roughly four fifths of which show up once; about 2.3% is in the top ten. Study-level results: TCR beta sequences numbering some 17,000 were associated with HLA alleles at 0.05 false discovery rate in a later analysis. Immune exposure data for these donors was limited to CMV serostatus. Cytomegalovirus association was listed for 164 TCR beta chains.

On this clone: Its antigen is unidentified.

The CDR3 consists of 17 residues. The V end was cut by 5 bases, the J end by 1 base, with 18 bases between. Germline V gene lookup returns CDR1 SGDLS and CDR2 YYNGEE. Input material: PBMCs. The chain carries TRBV9 and TRBJ2-2; D might be TRBD1 (5 bases). This sequence was found in a woman aged 25 to 39 in good health and CMV-seronegative. DNA of the CDR3: TGTGCCAGCAGTGAGCCCCAGCAGACAGAGAACACCGGGGAGCTGTTTTTT. Protein: CASSEPQQTENTGELFF.